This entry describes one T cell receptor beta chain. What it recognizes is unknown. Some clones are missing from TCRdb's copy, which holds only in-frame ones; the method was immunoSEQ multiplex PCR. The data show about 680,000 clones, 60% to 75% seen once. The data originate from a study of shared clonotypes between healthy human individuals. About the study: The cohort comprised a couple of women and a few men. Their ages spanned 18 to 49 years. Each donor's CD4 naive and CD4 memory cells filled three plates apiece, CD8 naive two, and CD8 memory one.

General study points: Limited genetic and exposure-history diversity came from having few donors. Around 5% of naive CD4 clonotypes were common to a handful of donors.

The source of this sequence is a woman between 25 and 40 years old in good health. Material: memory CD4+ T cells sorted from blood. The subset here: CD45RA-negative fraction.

Here the CDR3 reads CASSSFGSTLRETQYF. DNA of the CDR3: TGTGCCAGCAGTTCGTTTGGGTCCACCCTAAGGGAGACCCAGTACTTC. The V call is TRBV27, the J call TRBJ2-5; D not certain. The CDR3 contains 16 residues. Germline values: CDR1 MNHEY, CDR2 SMNVEV (reference sequence). V lost 4 bases to trimming and J lost 5 bases, with 20 bases between them.